The T cell receptor beta chain under discussion was sequenced for a study of blood T cells in healthy people across ages. Across the study: About one barcoded beta molecule per two T cells was the capture yield of template switching.

Through a sample-barcoded 5' primer and a J-beta primer mix, a second PCR was run for roughly 7 to 12 cycles. TCRdb itself ran the 5' RACE reads through MiXCR, one entry per CDR3 protein. The sample holds 1.2 million to 1.5 million distinct CDR3 sequences, roughly 40% seen once. A minimum of 5.5 micrograms of total RNA was extracted per sample. The CDR3 consists of 15 residues. V lost 5 bases, J lost 7 bases, and 11 bases stayed unmatched. Per the germline V gene, CDR1 is MDHEN and CDR2 is SYDVKM. Study conclusions and caveats: It was not known whether donors were CMV positive (a possible confounder of expanded clonotype changes). A strong correlation was found between TCR beta diversity and the percentage of naive T cells.

As for this clonotype: Its antigen is unidentified.

The chain has TRBV28 and TRBJ2-3, with TRBD2 matching 8 bases. The sequence was collected from a woman aged 18 to 35 in good health. The sequencing sample was made of blood. The CDR3 protein is CASSPAGAPRHTQYF. CDR3 coding DNA: TGTGCCAGCAGTCCAGCGGGGGCACCCCGTCATACGCAGTATTTT.